Following are 16 T cell receptor beta chains from one sample sequenced in a study of neurological immune-mediated disorders. TCRdb redid the calling of the 5' RACE reads with MiXCR, one entry per CDR3 protein. The table has about 58,000 distinct CDR3 sequences, roughly 4% seen once. The sequenced sample consisted of PBMCs. The receptors were gathered from a man aged 30 to 39 with multiple sclerosis.

In its sample, this clonotype was seen many times. The chain joins TRBV3-1 to TRBJ1-5; 7 nucleotides match TRBD1. The CDR3 covers 17 residues. In germline, CDR1 is LGHDT, CDR2 YNNKEL (reference sequence). Trimming cost V 0 bases and J 7 bases; bases outside gene matches: 12. As DNA, the CDR3 is TGTGCCAGCAGCCAAGATTGGGGGCCAGGGGGTGGGCAGCCCCAGCATTTT. Translation gives CASSQDWGPGGGQPQHF.

In this sample, this clonotype turned up many times. The J gene is TRBJ1-1, the V gene TRBV25-1; 8 bases are shared with TRBD1. V lost 1 base, J lost 4 bases, and 5 bases stayed unmatched. Per germline, CDR1 MGHDK and CDR2 SYGVNS. The CDR3 totals 15 residues. CDR3 sequence reads: CASSESRTGITEAFF. The CDR3 bases are TGTGCCAGCAGTGAATCAAGGACAGGGATCACTGAAGCTTTCTTT.

This clonotype was recorded many times. The chain couples TRBV6-6 to TRBJ2-2; unclear D gene. The CDR3 runs to 12 residues. Between the trimmed V and J ends, which lost 0 bases and 7 bases, there was a span of 3 bases. Germline V CDR1 and CDR2: MNHNY, SVGAGI (reference sequence). For the CDR3, the DNA is TGTGCCAGCAGTTACTCGGACGGGGAGCTGTTTTTT. It is translated as CASSYSDGELFF.

V and J are TRBV28 and TRBJ1-2; D unresolved. With 2 bases removed from V and 6 bases from J, the gap between germline ends came to 13 bases. Germline CDR1 reads MDHEN; CDR2 reads SYDVKM. This CDR3 has 14 residues. The CDR3 sequence: CASSLGVTINGYTF. CDR3 coding DNA: TGTGCCAGCAGTTTAGGGGTCACCATTAATGGCTACACCTTC.

Many counts were recorded for this clonotype. The rearrangement joins TRBV20-1 to TRBJ1-3; D ambiguous. Trimming shortened V by 3 bases and J by 0 bases, and 6 bases separated the two germline ends. Germline values: CDR1 DFQATT, CDR2 SNEGSKA (reference sequence). The CDR3 covers 13 residues. The CDR3 protein is CSASGISGNTIYF. CDR3 coding DNA: TGCAGTGCTAGTGGGATCTCTGGAAACACCATATATTTT.

This clonotype occurred a few times. This sequence may be a read error, since a much larger clone differs from it by one base. The chain joins TRBV2 to TRBJ1-5; no definite D call. The CDR3 extends over 16 amino acids. The germline gives CDR1 SNHLY, CDR2 FYNNEI. CDR3 sequence reads: CASSEALLQVWEPQNF. The CDR3 DNA sequence: TGTGCCAGCAGTGAAGCGCTTCTCCAGGTTTGGGAGCCCCAGAATTTT.

This clonotype showed up many times. The V call is TRBV3-1, the J call TRBJ2-1; D remains ambiguous. V was shortened by 4 bases and J by 0 bases, with 10 bases between the two germline ends. CDR3 size: 15 residues. From germline, CDR1 is LGHDT and CDR2 YNNKEL (reference sequence). CDR3 bases: TGTGCCAGCAGCCCTGCTACGAGCTCCTACAATGAGCAGTTCTTC. It codes for CASSPATSSYNEQFF.

This clonotype was recorded many times. The chain joins TRBV6-5 to TRBJ1-1; no firm D call. CDR3 length: 12 amino acids. With 5 bases removed from V and 4 bases from J, the gap between germline ends came to 8 bases. Germline V gene sequence: CDR1 MNHEY, CDR2 SVGAGI. The CDR3 nucleotides read TGTGCCAGCAGTCCGGGCCTCACTGAAGCTTTCTTT. Protein: CASSPGLTEAFF.

On this clonotype itself: This clone may be a read error of a much larger clone one base away. The J gene is TRBJ2-5, the V gene TRBV9, with TRBD2 identical over 9 bases. The CDR3 length is 19 residues. CDR1 SGDLS and CDR2 YYNGEE come from the germline V gene. The CDR3 DNA follows: TGTGACAGCAGCCCAAATCAATTAGCGGGAGTTTGGGGCCAAGAGACCCAGTACTTC. As protein: CDSSPNQLAGVWGQETQYF.

In this sample, this clonotype turned up many times. V is TRBV9 and J is TRBJ2-5; the D gene is possibly TRBD2 (7 bases). Germline CDR1 reads SGDLS; CDR2 reads YYNGEE. The CDR3 runs 14 residues. Trimming took 4 bases from V and 5 from J, leaving 15 bases between them. The CDR3 nucleotides read TGTGCCAGCAGCCCCCGGAGGGGGGGGGAGACCCAGTACTTC. This codes for CASSPRRGGETQYF.

Remarks on this clonotype: An end of the junction differs from the germline gene, which may be a read error. The chain joins TRBV28 to TRBJ1-5; no clear D. CDR1 is MDHEN and CDR2 is SYDVKM in the germline V gene. This CDR3 has 13 residues. The CDR3 region has the DNA TGTGCCAGCAGTTTATATAGCAATCAGCCCCAGAATTTT. Protein: CASSLYSNQPQNF.

In its sample, this clonotype was seen many times. Written as DNA, the CDR3 is TGTGCCAGCAGTTTAGGCAGGGGCACAGTAGCTTTCTTT. The encoded protein is CASSLGRGTVAFF. The rearrangement links TRBV12-3 or TRBV12-4 to TRBJ1-1; weak D call: TRBD1 (6 bases). Trimming removed 1 base at V and 10 bases at J, with 13 bases between. The CDR3 consists of 13 residues.

There are many counts of this clonotype. This chain joins TRBV14 and TRBJ2-5; D possibly corresponds to TRBD1 (6 bases). This CDR3 comprises 17 residues. V was trimmed by 0 bases and J by 2 bases, leaving 16 bases between them. Germline CDR1 reads SGHDN; CDR2 reads FVKESK. This CDR3 reads CASSQDVLNRVQETQYF. The DNA of the CDR3 is TGTGCCAGCAGCCAAGATGTGTTGAACAGGGTACAAGAGACCCAGTACTTC. Variable domain in full (rest from reference TRBV14 and TRBJ2-5): EAGVTQFPSHSVIEKGQTVTLRCDPISGHDNLYWYRRVMGKEIKFLLHFVKESKQDESGMPNNRFLAERTGGTYSTLKVQPAELEDSGVYFCASSQDVLNRVQETQYFGPGTRLLVL.

This clonotype was observed at least ten times. The chain uses TRBV20-1 and TRBJ1-6, with D uncertain. Trimming removed 0 bases from V and 7 bases from J, with 10 bases in between. The CDR3 length is 14 residues. Germline CDR1 and CDR2: DFQATT and SNEGSKA (reference sequence). DNA of the CDR3: TGCAGTGCTAGAGATAAGGACGGAAATTCACCCCTCCACTTT. It encodes CSARDKDGNSPLHF.

This clonotype was picked up many times. The chain's CDR3 is CASSLRSTGELFF. CDR3 nucleotide sequence: TGTGCCAGCAGCTTACGGAGCACCGGGGAGCTGTTTTTT. This rearrangement joins TRBV7-9 to TRBJ2-2; D not certain. The CDR3 is made up of 13 amino acids. Per germline, CDR1 SEHNR and CDR2 FQNEAQ (reference sequence). V was trimmed by 2 bases and J by 4 bases, leaving 5 bases between them.

This clonotype turned up a few times. The chain is built from TRBV5-1 and TRBJ2-7, with TRBD1 identical over 7 bases. The V segment lost 1 base and the J segment 1 base; nucleotides outside the gene matches: 8. This CDR3 comprises 16 residues. Germline V gives CDR1 SGHRS, CDR2 YFSETQ. The CDR3 DNA is TGCGCCAGCAGCTTGAGGGCAGGGGGTTTTTCCTACGAGCAGTACTTC. Encoded protein: CASSLRAGGFSYEQYF.